The sequence of this T cell receptor (beta chain) was determined in a study of beta chain features in type 1 diabetes. Study in general: Healthy donors and patients showed comparable age, gender and cell yields.

General observations from the study: Individuals with type 1 diabetes displayed fewer insertions and more deletions at VDJ junctions. With patients and controls alike, PCR might favor shorter templates to an equal degree. There was a moderate but significant shortening of TCRB CDR3s in all four CD4+ subsets of Type 1 diabetes patients.

This clone has only one observation. The antigen is not known. Sequencing targeted expressed TCRB transcripts, as all isolated RNA had been reverse transcribed. Repertoires were generated with immunoSEQ multiplex PCR, while TCRdb's copy carries only in-frame clones and drops some. The data show hundreds of thousands of clones, more than 13% seen once. The sample taken for sequencing was naive CD4+ T cells from blood. The source is a young man with type 1 diabetes.

CDR3 sequence: CASSYAGGTADTQYF. DNA for the CDR3: TGTGCCAGCAGTTACGCAGGGGGCACCGCAGATACGCAGTATTTT. This chain joins TRBV6-5 and TRBJ2-3, with TRBD1 matching over 8 bases. Looked up from germline, CDR1 is MNHEY and CDR2 is SVGAGI. Trimming cost V 2 bases and J 4 bases; bases outside gene matches: 5. This CDR3 region has 15 residues.